These 8 T cell receptor beta chains came from one sample sequenced in a study of cytomegalovirus exposure and HLA in healthy donors. This PCR relied on a set of 60 Vbeta primers and 13 Jbeta primers. Here immunoSEQ multiplex PCR was the method, and the copy in TCRdb shows in-frame clones only, minus some. The sample gives 65,000 or so clones, about 72% of which show up once; 3.3% is in the top ten. Sequenced: PBMCs. The source of these receptors is a woman aged 40 to 50 in good health and CMV-seropositive.

The sample holds a few counts of this clone. The V gene is TRBV5-1, the J gene TRBJ2-7, with TRBD1 identical over 7 bases. The CDR3 runs to 16 residues. V trimming: 5 bases; J trimming: 1 base; junction bases outside the gene matches: 12. Germline lookup yields CDR1 SGHRS and CDR2 YFSETQ. The CDR3 DNA sequence: TGCGCCAGCAGATTTCGTGCCGGGACAGCTTCCTACGAGCAGTACTTC. The encoded protein is CASRFRAGTASYEQYF.

The chain is built from TRBV30 and TRBJ1-1; TRBD1 might be the D (6 bases). CDR3 size: 14 residues. V lost 4 bases to trimming and J lost 1 base, with 13 bases between them. Germline V CDR1 and CDR2: GTSNPN, SVGIG (reference sequence). The CDR3 nucleotides read TGTGCCTGGACCTGGGGGGGGGCGAACACTGAAGCTTTCTTT. Amino acid sequence: CAWTWGGANTEAFF.

The chain carries TRBV5-1 and TRBJ2-3, with 15 bases identical to TRBD2. The CDR3 extends over 20 amino acids. The V and J ends lost 5 bases and 5 bases, in that order; junction bases with no gene match: 18. Germline CDR1 and CDR2: SGHRS and YFSETQ. CDR3 in amino acids: CASSRRPTIGLAGGQDTQYF. The CDR3 DNA reads TGCGCCAGCAGTCGAAGACCAACGATCGGACTAGCGGGGGGGCAAGATACGCAGTATTTT.

This chain links TRBV12-5 with TRBJ1-1; D may be TRBD1 (5 bases). Germline values: CDR1 LGHNT, CDR2 FRNRAP. This CDR3 region has 17 residues. Trimming cost V 0 bases and J 1 base, with 15 bases left between them. CDR3 nucleotides: TGTGCTAGTGGTTTGGTTCGGGGGGGGAATAAGAACACTGAAGCTTTCTTT. Translated: CASGLVRGGNKNTEAFF.

The chain links TRBV7-2 to TRBJ2-4; 7 bases match TRBD2. V trimming: 8 bases; J trimming: 0 bases; junction bases outside the gene matches: 10. CDR1 and CDR2 from the germline V gene are SGHTA and FQGNSA. The CDR3 is 16 amino acids. The CDR3: CASGMGGGKAKNIQYF. The CDR3 nucleotides are TGTGCCAGCGGTATGGGGGGGGGAAAAGCCAAAAACATTCAGTACTTC. Full variable domain (rest looked up from reference TRBV7-2 and TRBJ2-4): GAGVSQSPSNKVTEKGKDVELRCDPISGHTALYWYRQSLGQGLEFLIYFQGNSAPDKSGLPSDRFSAERTGGSVSTLTIQRTQQEDSAVYLCASGMGGGKAKNIQYFGAGTRLSVL.

This clone came up a few times. The V and J genes are TRBV7-2 and TRBJ2-1, with a possible D match to TRBD2 (5 bases). CDR1 SGHTA and CDR2 FQGNSA come from the germline V gene. The CDR3 sequence is 14 residues long. V was cut by 4 bases and J by 5 bases, with 12 bases left in between. The CDR3 sequence: CASSSLMRDNEQFF. The DNA for the CDR3 is TGTGCCAGCAGCTCCCTAATGAGGGACAATGAGCAGTTCTTC.

This clone was seen a handful of times. The chain has TRBV11-2 and TRBJ2-1, with D perhaps TRBD2 (7 bases). Germline CDR1 SGHAT, CDR2 FQNNGV. The CDR3 consists of 16 residues. Trimming removed 1 base at V and 6 bases at J, with 16 bases between. The CDR3 DNA sequence: TGTGCCAGCAGCTTAGTTTCGGGGGGCAGAGGCAATGAGCAGTTCTTC. This codes for CASSLVSGGRGNEQFF.

This clone has a single count. The gene calls are TRBV4-2 and TRBJ1-1; no definite D call. This CDR3 is 15 amino acids long. Germline loops: CDR1 LGHNA, CDR2 YNFKEQ. V dropped 0 bases and J dropped 2 bases, with 10 bases sitting between them. The chain's CDR3 is CASSQEPGLNTEAFF. For the CDR3, the DNA is TGTGCCAGCAGCCAAGAACCAGGCCTAAACACTGAAGCTTTCTTT.